These 13 T cell receptor beta chains share one sample of origin, sequenced in a study of control samples from healthy donors and cancer patients. This table comes from immunoSEQ multiplex PCR, and its TCRdb copy is limited to in-frame clones, with some not included. The sample consists of 40,000 to 50,000 clones, 75% to 90% of them appearing once. The sequencing sample was made of blood. Source of these receptors: a man aged 55 to 69 in good health.

The rearrangement joins TRBV28 to TRBJ1-1; D may be TRBD1 (5 bases). V lost 2 bases and J 0 bases, leaving 19 bases between the germline ends. The CDR3 contains 18 residues. The V gene's germline CDR1 is MDHEN and CDR2 SYDVKM. The CDR3 reads CASSLRYWGRTMNTEAFF. CDR3 DNA sequence: TGTGCCAGCAGTTTACGGTATTGGGGCAGAACTATGAACACTGAAGCTTTCTTT.

The chain couples TRBV12-3 or TRBV12-4 to TRBJ1-4; D remains unclear. The germline V and J ends were trimmed by 5 bases and 5 bases, with 9 bases remaining between them. The CDR3 is made up of 13 amino acids. As DNA, the CDR3 is TGTGCCAGCAGTCCGCGTTCCAATGAAAAACTGTTTTTT. Translating gives CASSPRSNEKLFF.

This clone was observed a single time. The rearrangement joins TRBV4-3 to TRBJ2-5; TRBD2 matches at 8 bases. Germline CDR1 reads LGHNA; CDR2 reads YSLEER. With 4 bases clipped from V and 4 bases from J, the junction kept 5 bases outside the gene matches. This CDR3 spans 14 amino acids. The CDR3 region has the DNA TGCGCCAGCAGCCTTCGGGGGGGCGCAGAGACCCAGTACTTC. It encodes CASSLRGGAETQYF.

The rearrangement uses TRBV3-1 (or the pseudogene TRBV3-2) and TRBJ2-1; D is undetermined. In germline, CDR1 is LGHDT, CDR2 YNNKEL (reference sequence). The CDR3 consists of 12 residues. The V end lost 2 bases, the J end lost 3 bases, and 2 bases lay between the germline ends. The CDR3 loop is CASSQNYNEQFF. The CDR3 nucleotides are TGTGCCAGCAGCCAAAACTACAATGAGCAGTTCTTC.

This chain links TRBV25-1 with TRBJ2-7, with D possibly being TRBD1 (5 bases). Germline V gene sequence: CDR1 MGHDK, CDR2 SYGVNS. Deletions cut 2 bases from V and 2 bases from J, with 10 bases between. The length of the CDR3 is 14 residues. The CDR3 region is CASSEGAATYEQYF. CDR3 in DNA: TGTGCCAGCAGTGAAGGGGCGGCTACCTACGAGCAGTACTTC.

This rearrangement joins TRBV19 to TRBJ2-4, with D tentatively TRBD1 or TRBD2 (5 bases each). The CDR3 sequence is 15 residues long. Deletions cut 4 bases from V and 2 bases from J, with 12 bases between. From germline, CDR1 is LNHDA and CDR2 SQIVND (reference sequence). The CDR3 loop reads CASSRGAGSKNIQYF. CDR3 coding DNA: TGTGCCAGTAGTAGGGGAGCAGGGTCCAAAAACATTCAGTACTTC.

J is TRBJ1-4 and V is TRBV9; D perhaps matches TRBD1 (5 bases). The germline V gene has CDR1 SGDLS and CDR2 YYNGEE. V was shortened by 0 bases and J by 7 bases, with 10 bases between the two germline ends. The CDR3 loop spans 14 amino acids. The CDR3 loop is CASSVGRDVEKLFF. The DNA for the CDR3 is TGTGCCAGCAGCGTAGGCAGGGATGTTGAAAAACTGTTTTTT.

This clone was observed a few times. The gene calls are TRBV12-3 or TRBV12-4 and TRBJ1-2; a possible D gene is TRBD1 (5 bases). The ends were cut back, 1 base at V and 5 bases at J, with 8 bases in the middle. The CDR3 loop spans 13 amino acids. The CDR3 here is CASSLGQRYGYTF. DNA of the CDR3: TGTGCCAGCAGTTTAGGACAGAGATATGGCTACACCTTC.

This clone is a singleton in its sample. The chain carries TRBV12-2 and TRBJ2-5; the table's D gene call, TRBD2, was not cross checked with the DNA. TRBV12-2 is noted as a pseudogene. CDR3 length: 15 amino acids. As DNA, the CDR3 is TGTGCAAGTCGCTTCCGACGGGACTCCCAAGAGACCCAGTACTTC. This codes for CASRFRRDSQETQYF.

This chain joins TRBV9 and TRBJ2-5; 7 positions match TRBD2. The CDR3 covers 16 residues. V was pared by 0 bases and J by 4 bases, with 9 bases of the junction left unmatched. Germline V gives CDR1 SGDLS, CDR2 YYNGEE. The CDR3 region has the DNA TGTGCCAGCAGCGTAGGGGCTAGCGGAGATACAGAGACCCAGTACTTC. It specifies CASSVGASGDTETQYF.

This chain joins TRBV6-5 and TRBJ2-5; D gene uncertain. The CDR3 is 13 amino acids. CDR1 and CDR2 (germline): MNHEY, SVGAGI. Trimming took off 6 bases at V and 5 bases at J, with 13 bases between the two ends. For the CDR3, the DNA is TGTGCCAGCAGGCGGATAGGTGGGGAGACCCAGTACTTC. This sequence encodes CASRRIGGETQYF.

V usage is TRBV7-2 and J usage is TRBJ1-2; D may be TRBD1 (6 bases). V lost 5 bases, J lost 7 bases, and 14 bases lay in between. Germline loops: CDR1 SGHTA, CDR2 FQGNSA. This CDR3 contains 13 residues. The CDR3 nucleotides are TGTGCCAGCAGCGGTCATGGGGGGCTTGGCTACACCTTC. Its translation: CASSGHGGLGYTF.

The chain is built from TRBV16 and TRBJ1-2, with unresolved D. CDR1 and CDR2 (germline): KGHSY, FQNENV. The CDR3 is 12 amino acids. V lost 2 bases and J lost 8, with 9 bases in between. DNA for the CDR3: TGTGCCAGCAGCCAAGATAAAGTGGGCTACACCTTC. This encodes CASSQDKVGYTF.